What follows are 21 T cell receptor beta chains derived from one specimen sequenced in a study of blood T cell repertoires in COVID-19. Data came from immunoSEQ multiplex PCR; TCRdb stores just in-frame clones and leaves some out. The table records some 490,000 clones, approximately 90% of them present only once. Material for sequencing was PBMCs or T cells enriched from blood (not recorded which). Receptors were obtained from a woman aged 60 to 75 who had recovered from COVID-19.

The chain carries TRBV6-5 and TRBJ1-6; possible D gene TRBD1, 5 bases. Deletions cut 0 bases from V and 10 bases from J, with 13 bases between. The CDR3 consists of 15 residues. The V gene's germline CDR1 is MNHEY and CDR2 SVGAGI. CDR3 bases: TGTGCCAGCAGTTACTCGGGCAGGGATCAATCACCCCTCCACTTT. This translates into CASSYSGRDQSPLHF.

The chain links TRBV2 to TRBJ2-3, with D hard to call. V was pared by 2 bases and J by 2 bases, with 11 bases between. Germline V gene lookup returns CDR1 SNHLY and CDR2 FYNNEI. The CDR3 extends over 15 amino acids. The CDR3 nucleotides are TGTGCCAGCAGTGAATATAGCTCCACCACAGATACGCAGTATTTT. Its protein is CASSEYSSTTDTQYF.

The chain combines TRBV24-1 with TRBJ1-2; D call uncertain. Germline CDR1 and CDR2: KGHDR and SFDVKD. This CDR3 comprises 13 residues. V was trimmed by 5 bases and J by 6 bases, leaving 12 bases between them. Here the CDR3 reads CATSGGVANGYTF. CDR3 in DNA: TGTGCCACCAGTGGCGGGGTTGCAAATGGCTACACCTTC.

This chain joins TRBV5-1 and TRBJ1-6; possible D gene TRBD1, 6 bases. Germline CDR1 is SGHRS and CDR2 is YFSETQ. Trimming shortened V by 1 base and J by 5 bases, and 13 bases separated the two germline ends. CDR3 length: 16 residues. CDR3 DNA sequence: TGCGCCAGCAGCTTGACCTCCGGGACAAATAATTCACCCCTCCACTTT. Amino acid sequence: CASSLTSGTNNSPLHF.

The chain uses TRBV2 and TRBJ2-7; 11 bases map to TRBD2. The CDR3 sequence is 13 residues long. J lost 1 base, V lost 8 bases, and 1 base had no gene match. Germline CDR1 is SNHLY and CDR2 is FYNNEI. CDR3 region: CASRTSGSYEQYV. In DNA form, the CDR3 reads TGTGCCAGCCGGACTAGCGGGTCCTACGAGCAGTACGTC.

The V gene is TRBV12-5, the J gene TRBJ1-6, with unresolved D. V lost 2 bases and J lost 14, with 19 bases in between. The V gene's germline CDR1 is LGHNT and CDR2 FRNRAP. This CDR3 contains 15 residues. The CDR3 protein is CASGLPSSTGFALHF. The CDR3 bases are TGTGCTAGTGGTTTGCCGTCCAGCACGGGGTTTGCCCTCCACTTT.

This clone was seen a single time. This chain joins TRBV5-1 and TRBJ2-1; 8 nucleotides match TRBD1. The germline V gene has CDR1 SGHRS and CDR2 YFSETQ. The length of the CDR3 is 15 residues. V gave up 2 bases and J gave up 7 bases; unmatched junction bases: 8. CDR3 in amino acids: CASSFQGAILNEQFF. In DNA, the CDR3 is TGCGCCAGCAGCTTCCAGGGGGCGATTTTGAATGAGCAGTTCTTC.

The chain uses TRBV24-1 and TRBJ1-2; D gene unclear. V gave up 2 bases and J gave up 6 bases, with 12 bases separating them. The CDR3 is made up of 14 amino acids. CDR1 is KGHDR, CDR2 SFDVKD, per germline. DNA of the CDR3: TGTGCCACCAGTGATTCCGGGGAAGGAGATGGCTACACCTTC. It encodes CATSDSGEGDGYTF.

This clone is a singleton in its sample. V gene TRBV4-1 combines with J gene TRBJ1-4; a possible D gene is TRBD1 (6 bases). Germline-derived CDR1 and CDR2 are MGHRA and YSYEKL. Trimming removed 3 bases from V and 5 bases from J, with 13 bases in between. The CDR3 is 15 residues long. CDR3 loop: CASSHLGHQNEKLFF. For the CDR3, the DNA is TGCGCCAGCAGCCACCTGGGACACCAGAATGAAAAACTGTTTTTT.

The chain carries TRBV19 and TRBJ1-6; TRBD1 aligns across 9 bases. J lost 10 bases, V lost 5 bases, and 9 bases had no gene match. The CDR3 covers 15 residues. Germline V gives CDR1 LNHDA, CDR2 SQIVND (reference sequence). In nucleotides, the CDR3 is TGTGCCAGTAGTGCCCCGGGACAGGGTGCGTCACCCCTCCACTTT. Translated, it gives CASSAPGQGASPLHF. The full variable domain, in which reference TRBV19 and TRBJ1-6 provide the parts outside the CDR3, is DGGITQSPKYLFRKEGQNVTLSCEQNLNHDAMYWYRQDPGQGLRLIYYSQIVNDFQKGDIAEGYSVSREKKESFPLTVTSAQKNPTAFYLCASSAPGQGASPLHFGNGTRLTVT.

V is TRBV6-6 and J is TRBJ2-4, with 8 bases identical to TRBD1. CDR1 is MNHNY and CDR2 is SVGAGI in the germline V gene (reference sequence). V shed 8 bases and J 3 bases; nucleotides not matched to a gene: 9. The CDR3 contains 15 residues. DNA of the CDR3: TGTGCCAGCGACGGACAGGGATGGGACAAAAACATTCAGTACTTC. Its translation is CASDGQGWDKNIQYF.

The rearrangement joins TRBV11-2 to TRBJ2-3, with 15 bases that match TRBD2. The V and J ends lost 2 bases and 5 bases, in that order; junction bases with no gene match: 5. The germline V gene has CDR1 SGHAT and CDR2 FQNNGV. The CDR3 runs to 17 residues. The CDR3 protein is CASSLWTSGGALDTQYF. The CDR3 coding sequence is TGTGCCAGCAGCTTATGGACTAGCGGGGGGGCCCTAGATACGCAGTATTTT.

The genes are TRBV6-5 and TRBJ1-2, with D perhaps matching TRBD1 (5 bases). Per the germline V gene, CDR1 is MNHEY and CDR2 is SVGAGI. The length of the CDR3 is 14 residues. The V gene lost 0 bases and the J gene lost 4 bases, with 9 bases spanning the gap. The CDR3 protein is CASSYSPGGYGYTF. CDR3 sequence (DNA): TGTGCCAGCAGTTACTCCCCCGGGGGCTATGGCTACACCTTC.

This chain uses TRBV19 with TRBJ2-3; no definite D call. The germline V gene encodes CDR1 LNHDA and CDR2 SQIVND (reference sequence). The V gene lost 7 bases and the J gene lost 1 base, with 15 bases spanning the gap. The CDR3 has 15 residues. CDR3 loop: CASMVGWPRTDTQYF. In DNA form, the CDR3 reads TGTGCCAGTATGGTTGGTTGGCCCCGCACAGATACGCAGTATTTT.

This chain uses TRBV18 with TRBJ1-1; 11 positions agree with TRBD1. Unmatched junction bases numbered 5, after V lost 6 bases and J lost 5 bases. CDR1 is KGHSH, CDR2 LQKENI, per germline. The length of the CDR3 is 14 residues. The CDR3 nucleotides read TGTGCCAGCTCTACCGGGACAGGGGGGACTGAAGCTTTCTTT. It encodes CASSTGTGGTEAFF.

V usage is TRBV19 and J usage is TRBJ1-2; D perhaps matches TRBD1 (6 bases). CDR1 is LNHDA and CDR2 is SQIVND in the germline V gene (reference sequence). This CDR3 region has 15 residues. Trimming shortened V by 1 base and J by 4 bases, and 13 bases separated the two germline ends. The CDR3 spells CASSIGPGEIYGYTF. The DNA for the CDR3 is TGTGCCAGTAGTATAGGACCAGGGGAGATCTATGGCTACACCTTC.

The chain couples TRBV6-1 to TRBJ1-2, with 7 bases fitting TRBD1. CDR1 MNHNS and CDR2 SASEGT come from the germline V gene. The CDR3 covers 15 residues. Unmatched junction bases numbered 10, after V lost 4 bases and J lost 5 bases. In nucleotides, the CDR3 is TGTGCCAGCAGTGGAAGCAAGACAGGGAGTTATGGCTACACCTTC. Its protein product is CASSGSKTGSYGYTF.

This clone has just one count. This chain links TRBV7-9 with TRBJ2-3; TRBD2 matches at 8 bases. Germline values: CDR1 SEHNR, CDR2 FQNEAQ (reference sequence). The CDR3 loop spans 17 amino acids. The ends lost 5 bases at V and 6 bases at J; junction bases unmatched: 16. The CDR3 here is CASSPPERGNSWDTQYF. In nucleotides, the CDR3 is TGTGCCAGCAGCCCACCAGAGCGGGGGAACTCATGGGATACGCAGTATTTT. The full variable domain, rest sourced from reference TRBV7-9 and TRBJ2-3, is DTGVSQNPRHKITKRGQNVTFRCDPISEHNRLYWYRQTLGQGPEFLTYFQNEAQLEKSRLLSDRFSAERPKGSFSTLEIQRTEQGDSAMYLCASSPPERGNSWDTQYFGPGTRLTVL.

This chain joins TRBV5-4 and TRBJ1-2, with D possibly matching TRBD1 (6 bases). CDR1 is SGHNT, CDR2 YYREEE, per germline (reference sequence). V lost 5 bases and J lost 4, with 24 bases in between. The CDR3 is 17 residues long. The CDR3 nucleotides are TGTGCCAGCAGTTCGGGGGGGCCATTGGGATATAGCTATGGCTACACCTTC. This encodes CASSSGGPLGYSYGYTF.

The V call is TRBV2, the J call TRBJ2-3; TRBD2 aligns across 8 bases. The CDR3 contains 14 residues. Losses at the gene ends were 6 bases for V and 4 bases for J; bases not matched to a gene: 6. Germline values: CDR1 SNHLY, CDR2 FYNNEI. The CDR3, as DNA: TGTGCCAGCAGCCCGGGACTAGGACCAGATACGCAGTATTTT. Residues: CASSPGLGPDTQYF.

The chain carries TRBV30 and TRBJ1-5; 9 bases match TRBD1. This CDR3 contains 17 residues. Per the germline V gene, CDR1 is GTSNPN and CDR2 is SVGIG (reference sequence). V was clipped by 1 base and J by 2 bases; unmatched bases: 9. CDR3 DNA: TGTGCCTGGAGTGGGGGACAGGGAGGGCTCCGCAATCAGCCCCAGCATTTT. Encoded protein: CAWSGGQGGLRNQPQHF.